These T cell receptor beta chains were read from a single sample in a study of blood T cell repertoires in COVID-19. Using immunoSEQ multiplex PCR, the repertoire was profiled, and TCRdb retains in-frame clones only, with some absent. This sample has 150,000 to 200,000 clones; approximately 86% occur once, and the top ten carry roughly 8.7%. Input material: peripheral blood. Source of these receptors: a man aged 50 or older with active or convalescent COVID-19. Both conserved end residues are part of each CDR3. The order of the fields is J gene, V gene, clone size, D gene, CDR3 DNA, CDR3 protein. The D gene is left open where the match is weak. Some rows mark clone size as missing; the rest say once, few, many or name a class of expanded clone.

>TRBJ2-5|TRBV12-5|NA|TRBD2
TGTGCTAGTGGTTTGCGCAGACTAGCGGGGAACCAAGAGACCCAGTACTTC
CASGLRRLAGNQETQYF
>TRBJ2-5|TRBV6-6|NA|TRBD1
TGTGCCAGCAGTAAGACAGGGAATAAGACCCAGTACTTC
CASSKTGNKTQYF
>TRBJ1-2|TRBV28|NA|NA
TGTGCCAGCGCGACAGCTAACTATGGCTACACCTTC
CASATANYGYTF
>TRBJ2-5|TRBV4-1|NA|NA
TGCGCCAGCAGCCAAGACCGGCTACTGGGGAGGGGGTGGACCCAGTACTTC
CASSQDRLLGRGWTQYF
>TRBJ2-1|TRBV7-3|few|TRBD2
TGTGCCAGCAGCTTGGCGGGGGACTCCTACAATGAGCAGTTCTTC
CASSLAGDSYNEQFF
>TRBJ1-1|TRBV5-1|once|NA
TGCGCCAGCAGGGGGTCCTGGGAGAAAGCTTTCTTT
CASRGSWEKAFF
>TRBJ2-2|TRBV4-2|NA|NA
TGTGCCAGCAGCCAAGACCCGGGACTCACCGCGAACACCGGGGAGCTGTTTTTT
CASSQDPGLTANTGELFF
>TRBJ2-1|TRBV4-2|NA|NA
TGTGCCAGCAGCCACATCCCTCCGGGGGACAATGAGCAGTTCTTC
CASSHIPPGDNEQFF
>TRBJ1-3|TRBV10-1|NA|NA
TGCGCCAGCAGTGAGGTTCCCCCGTCGGGAAACACCATATATTTT
CASSEVPPSGNTIYF
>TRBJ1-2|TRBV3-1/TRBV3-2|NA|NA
TGTGCCAGCAGCCAAGATTCAGGACTGGGCAGTGGCTACACCTTC
CASSQDSGLGSGYTF
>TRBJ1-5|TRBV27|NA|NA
TGTGCCAGCGGATTGGGAGATCAGCCCCAGCATTTT
CASGLGDQPQHF
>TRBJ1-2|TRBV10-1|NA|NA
TGCGCCAGCAGTGAGTCCGTTAACTATGGCTACACCTTC
CASSESVNYGYTF
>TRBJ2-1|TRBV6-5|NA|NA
TGTGCCACCCAGGGGTACTACAATGAGCAGTTCTTC
CATQGYYNEQFF
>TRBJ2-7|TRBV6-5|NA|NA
TGTGCCAGCTTGGCCTCACAGGGTGCCTCCTACGAGCAGTACTTC
CASLASQGASYEQYF
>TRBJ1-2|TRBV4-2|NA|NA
TGTGCCAGCAGCCTCACCGGCGGACAGACCTATGGCTACACCTTC
CASSLTGGQTYGYTF
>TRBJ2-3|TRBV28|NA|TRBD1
TGTGCCAGCAGTGAACCCGGGACAGGGAGCACAGATACGCAGTATTTT
CASSEPGTGSTDTQYF
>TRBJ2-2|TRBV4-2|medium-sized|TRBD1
TGTGCCAGCAGCCAACAGGGGGTGGCCACCGGGGAGCTGTTTTTT
CASSQQGVATGELFF
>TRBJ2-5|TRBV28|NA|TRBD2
TGTGCCAGCAGTTTAACTAGCGGGTACCAAGAGACCCAGTACTTC
CASSLTSGYQETQYF
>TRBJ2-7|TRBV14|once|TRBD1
TGTGCCAGCAGCCAACAGGGACAGCGCACCCCTCTTCAGTACTTC
CASSQQGQRTPLQYF
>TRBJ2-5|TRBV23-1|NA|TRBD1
TGCGCCATCAAGGACAGGGGGCTCAAGACCCAGTACTTC
CAIKDRGLKTQYF
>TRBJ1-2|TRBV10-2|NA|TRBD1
TGCGCCAGCAATGACCCGGGACAGGGGGCGAAGTATGGCTACACCTTC
CASNDPGQGAKYGYTF
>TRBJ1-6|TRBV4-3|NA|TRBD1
TGCGCCAGCAGCCAAGCAACAGGGGGCGCGGGTAATTCACCCCTCCACTTT
CASSQATGGAGNSPLHF
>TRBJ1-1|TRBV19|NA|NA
TGTGCCAGTAAGGGCCGGGGATGGAACACTGAAGCTTTCTTT
CASKGRGWNTEAFF
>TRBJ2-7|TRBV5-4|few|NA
TGTGCCAGCAGCCTTGACTCAGGGTTGAGCTCCTACGAGCAGTACTTC
CASSLDSGLSSYEQYF
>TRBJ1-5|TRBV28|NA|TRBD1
TGTGCCAGCAGTTTATTAGGGGCAGGGGGTGAAACTAATCAGCCCCAGCATTTT
CASSLLGAGGETNQPQHF
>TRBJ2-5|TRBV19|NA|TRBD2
TGTGCCAGCTGTGAAGCGGGGCAAGAGACCCAGTACTTC
CASCEAGQETQYF
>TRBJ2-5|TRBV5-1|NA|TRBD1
TGCGCCAGCAGCTTAGGTGGCACAGGGGGTAGCCAAGAGACCCAGTACTTC
CASSLGGTGGSQETQYF
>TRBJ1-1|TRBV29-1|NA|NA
TGCAGCGTTAAGGACAGCGAAGCTTTCTTT
CSVKDSEAFF
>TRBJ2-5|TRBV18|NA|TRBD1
TGTGCCAGCTCACGGACAGGGCCCCAAGAGACCCAGTACTTC
CASSRTGPQETQYF
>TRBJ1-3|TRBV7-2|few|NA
TGTGCCAGCAGAAAACGACAGGCCGCTTACGGAAACACCATATATTTT
CASRKRQAAYGNTIYF
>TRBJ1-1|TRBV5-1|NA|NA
TGCGCCAGCAGCTTGGGACAGTCTATCGCTGAAGCTTTCTTT
CASSLGQSIAEAFF
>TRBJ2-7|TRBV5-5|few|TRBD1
TGTGCCAGCAGCCCCACGGGACAGGGCAGCTCAGGGCAGTACTTC
CASSPTGQGSSGQYF
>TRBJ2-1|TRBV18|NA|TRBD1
TGTGCCAGCTCAGACAGGGATGAGCAGTTCTTC
CASSDRDEQFF
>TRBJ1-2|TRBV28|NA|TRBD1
TGTGCCAGCAGTTTAAGACAGGGGTTAGACACCTTC
CASSLRQGLDTF
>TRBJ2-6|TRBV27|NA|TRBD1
TGTGCCAGCCGGGACAGGGGGCTCTCTGGGGCCAACGTCCTGACTTTC
CASRDRGLSGANVLTF